Following are 32 T cell receptor beta chains from one sample sequenced in a study of CD8+CD57+ T cells in acquired aplastic anemia. Investigators profiled TCR beta VDJ and CDR3 from genomic DNA template. Each CDR3 protein is one row after TCRdb ran MiXCR on the reads. The table has fewer than 250,000 distinct CDR3 sequences, around half seen once. Flow cytometry had shown expanded CD8+CD57+ cells in the patients chosen for sequencing. Sequencing was carried out using sorted CD4+, CD8+, or CD8+CD57+ T cells (not recorded which) from PBMCs. The receptors were sampled from a human donor with aplastic anemia.

This clonotype was counted at least ten times. The V gene is TRBV7-6, the J gene TRBJ2-7; 8 nucleotides agree with TRBD2. J was trimmed by 4 bases and V by 4 bases; bases with no gene match: 15. The CDR3 extends over 17 amino acids. In germline, CDR1 is SGHVS, CDR2 FNYEAQ. The CDR3 DNA is TGTGCCAGCAGCTCCCCTAAAGAGGGCGGGAGGTCGTACGAGCAGTACTTC. It encodes CASSSPKEGGRSYEQYF.

The sample holds many counts of this clonotype. The gene calls are TRBV7-3 and TRBJ2-5; maybe TRBD2 (6 bases). V lost 0 bases to trimming and J lost 1 base, with 9 bases between them. The CDR3 is 15 residues long. The V gene's germline CDR1 is SGHTA and CDR2 FQGTGA. In DNA, the CDR3 is TGTGCCAGCAGCTTAACGGGGGGAATCCAAGAGACCCAGTACTTC. It yields the protein CASSLTGGIQETQYF.

The V gene is TRBV12-5, the J gene TRBJ2-6, with D possibly TRBD2 on 7 matching bases. The ends were cut back, 1 base at V and 4 bases at J, with 17 bases in the middle. Germline CDR1 reads LGHNT; CDR2 reads FRNRAP. The CDR3 is made up of 18 amino acids. The CDR3 is CASGLAGGGGYGANVLTF. CDR3 coding DNA: TGTGCTAGTGGTTTGGCGGGGGGAGGGGGTTACGGGGCCAACGTCCTGACTTTC.

This clonotype came up many times. The chain is built from TRBV6-5 and TRBJ2-1; TRBD2 matches 11 bases. Unmatched junction bases numbered 5, after V lost 5 bases and J lost 8 bases. Per germline, CDR1 MNHEY and CDR2 SVGAGI. CDR3 length: 14 amino acids. The CDR3 here is CASSVTSGSHEQFF. The CDR3 bases are TGTGCCAGCAGTGTCACTAGCGGGAGTCATGAGCAGTTCTTC.

The chain uses TRBV20-1 and TRBJ2-7; D may be TRBD1 or TRBD2 (5 bases each). From germline, CDR1 is DFQATT and CDR2 SNEGSKA (reference sequence). V was clipped by 7 bases and J by 4 bases, with 17 bases between them. This CDR3 spans 13 amino acids. CDR3 bases: TGCAGTGGCTCTCTAGCAGGGAGTTACGAGCAGTACTTC. Protein product: CSGSLAGSYEQYF.

There are many counts of this clonotype. V and J are TRBV24-1 and TRBJ2-2, with 7 bases that match TRBD1. The CDR3 consists of 13 residues. Germline V gene data show CDR1 as KGHDR and CDR2 as SFDVKD. The V and J ends lost 7 bases and 5 bases, in that order; junction bases with no gene match: 3. This CDR3 reads CATRPRGTGELFF. The CDR3 DNA sequence: TGTGCCACCAGACCCAGGGGGACCGGGGAGCTGTTTTTT.

The genes are TRBV20-1 and TRBJ2-7; tentatively, D is TRBD2 (5 bases). Germline CDR1 is DFQATT and CDR2 is SNEGSKA (reference sequence). The CDR3 extends over 12 amino acids. The V gene lost 3 bases and the J gene lost 2 bases, with 8 bases spanning the gap. The CDR3 loop reads CSASTGTYEQYF. CDR3 DNA: TGCAGTGCTAGTACGGGGACCTACGAGCAGTACTTC.

Many counts were recorded for this clonotype. V is TRBV20-1 and J is TRBJ2-7; 12 bases agree with TRBD2. CDR1 DFQATT and CDR2 SNEGSKA come from the germline V gene (reference sequence). Trimming at V came to 6 bases and at J to 2 bases, leaving 5 bases not matched to a gene. The CDR3 loop spans 14 amino acids. CDR3 DNA: TGCAGTGCGACGACTAGCGGGAGAGCCTACGAGCAGTACTTC. It translates to CSATTSGRAYEQYF.

This clonotype showed up many times. CDR3 region: CASSYQNTGELFF. The CDR3 DNA reads as TGTGCCAGCAGTTACCAGAACACCGGGGAGCTGTTTTTT. V gene TRBV6-6 combines with J gene TRBJ2-2; D remains unclear. The CDR3 extends over 13 amino acids. In germline, CDR1 is MNHNY, CDR2 SVGAGI (reference sequence). With 2 bases removed from V and 1 base from J, the gap between germline ends came to 2 bases.

V is TRBV19 and J is TRBJ2-5; D ambiguous. In germline, CDR1 is LNHDA, CDR2 SQIVND (reference sequence). Trimming stripped 2 bases from V and 1 base from J, with 8 bases between. The CDR3 sequence is 14 residues long. In nucleotides, the CDR3 is TGTGCCAGTAGTATAAGTACAGCCCAAGAGACCCAGTACTTC. Amino acids: CASSISTAQETQYF.

The chain carries TRBV2 and TRBJ2-1, with D unclear. The J call may be incorrect, as the DNA end agrees better with TRBJ2-5. Per the germline V gene, CDR1 is SNHLY and CDR2 is FYNNEI. CDR3 length: 13 residues. CDR3: CASSVRTEETQYF. CDR3 DNA sequence: TGTGCCAGCAGCGTACGGACCGAGGAGACCCAGTACTTC.

This clonotype was seen many times. The rearrangement links TRBV9 to TRBJ2-2; 10 nucleotides agree with TRBD1. V trimming: 4 bases; J trimming: 4 bases; junction bases outside the gene matches: 4. The germline gives CDR1 SGDLS, CDR2 YYNGEE. The CDR3 has 15 residues. The CDR3 nucleotides are TGTGCCAGCAGCATCGGGACAGGGGTCACCGGGGAGCTGTTTTTT. Amino acids: CASSIGTGVTGELFF.

On this clonotype: A much larger clone lies a single base off, so this may be a read error. The rearrangement uses TRBV4-3 and TRBJ2-7; 8 bases agree with TRBD1. Germline V gene data show CDR1 as LGHNA and CDR2 as YSLEER. The CDR3 covers 18 residues. The DNA for the CDR3 is TGCGCCAGCAGCCAAGACTACGACTGGACAGGGCAAGGCTACGAGCAGCACTTC. Its protein product is CASSQDYDWTGQGYEQHF.

This clonotype was seen only a few times. The chain recombines TRBV10-2 with TRBJ1-1, with D unclear. V was trimmed by 7 bases and J by 0 bases, leaving 12 bases between them. This CDR3 is 14 amino acids long. Germline CDR1 is WSHSY and CDR2 is SAAADI. CDR3 amino acids: CASIGLSMNTEAFF. DNA for the CDR3: TGCGCCAGCATAGGACTTAGCATGAACACTGAAGCTTTCTTT.

At least ten counts were recorded for this clonotype. The chain's CDR3 is CASSQDRYGYEQYF. Written as DNA, the CDR3 is TGTGCCAGCAGTCAAGACCGCTACGGCTACGAGCAGTACTTC. V gene TRBV7-3 combines with J gene TRBJ2-7; D is ambiguous. Germline V lookup: CDR1 SGHTA, CDR2 FQGTGA. The V end lost 6 bases, the J end lost 3 bases, and 15 bases lay between the germline ends. This CDR3 region has 14 residues.

CDR3 residues: CASSEQAWAGYEQYF. The CDR3 bases are TGTGCCAGCAGTGAACAGGCCTGGGCGGGTTACGAGCAGTACTTC. This chain connects TRBV2 to TRBJ2-7, with TRBD2 as a possible D gene (5 bases). Deletions cut 2 bases from V and 4 bases from J, with 15 bases between. The CDR3 is 15 amino acids. Germline lookup yields CDR1 SNHLY and CDR2 FYNNEI.

This clonotype was seen only once. This rearrangement joins TRBV2 to TRBJ2-3; TRBD1 matches 9 bases. In germline, CDR1 is SNHLY, CDR2 FYNNEI. V was clipped by 5 bases and J by 4 bases; unmatched bases: 4. CDR3 length: 14 residues. The CDR3 bases are TGTGCCAGCAGTACGGACAGGGGCCCAGATACGCAGTATTTT. This encodes CASSTDRGPDTQYF. Looking up the rest from reference TRBV2 and TRBJ2-3 gives the full variable domain: EPEVTQTPSHQVTQMGQEVILRCVPISNHLYFYWYRQILGQKVEFLVSFYNNEISEKSEIFDDQFSVERPDGSNFTLKIRSTKLEDSAMYFCASSTDRGPDTQYFGPGTRLTVL.

This clonotype was seen many times. The V and J genes are TRBV5-5 and TRBJ2-3, with D possibly being TRBD2 (6 bases). This CDR3 comprises 14 residues. Germline CDR1 is SGHKS and CDR2 is YYEKEE (reference sequence). V gave up 4 bases and J gave up 6 bases, with 15 bases separating them. The CDR3 DNA is TGTGCCAGCAGCGGGGAAGGGGAGGCGGATACGCAGTATTTT. Amino acids: CASSGEGEADTQYF.

Many counts were recorded for this clonotype. This chain connects TRBV2 to TRBJ2-1, with 12 bases fitting TRBD2. Germline CDR1 reads SNHLY; CDR2 reads FYNNEI. CDR3 length: 15 amino acids. With 6 bases clipped from V and 8 bases from J, the junction kept 8 bases outside the gene matches. The DNA of the CDR3 is TGTGCCAGCAGACCCCTAGCGGGAGGGGGCCATGAGCAGTTCTTC. Its translation is CASRPLAGGGHEQFF. The variable domain in full, with the rest retrieved from reference TRBV2 and TRBJ2-1, is EPEVTQTPSHQVTQMGQEVILRCVPISNHLYFYWYRQILGQKVEFLVSFYNNEISEKSEIFDDQFSVERPDGSNFTLKIRSTKLEDSAMYFCASRPLAGGGHEQFFGPGTRLTVL.

This clonotype has at least ten counts. The rearrangement links TRBV12-3 or TRBV12-4 to TRBJ1-3; a weak D match, TRBD1 (5 bases). The CDR3 loop spans 17 amino acids. With 3 bases removed from V and 0 bases from J, the gap between germline ends came to 15 bases. The CDR3 region has the DNA TGTGCCAGCAGTTTCCACCCGGGACGGCTCTCTGGAAACACCATATATTTT. Protein: CASSFHPGRLSGNTIYF.

This rearrangement joins TRBV10-2 to TRBJ1-4, with 10 bases that match TRBD1. Germline V gene lookup returns CDR1 WSHSY and CDR2 SAAADI. The CDR3 has 14 residues. Losses at the gene ends were 8 bases for V and 10 bases for J; bases not matched to a gene: 10. The CDR3 nucleotides read TGCGCCAGCGCCGAGGACAGGGGGGTCGTAAAACTGTTTTTT. This encodes CASAEDRGVVKLFF.

This clonotype occurred many times. The chain uses TRBV4-2 and TRBJ2-7; TRBD2 matches 9 bases. Germline V CDR1 and CDR2: LGHNA, YNFKEQ. The CDR3 length is 16 residues. Trimming took 0 bases from V and 1 from J; bases not matched to a gene: 4. As DNA, the CDR3 is TGTGCCAGCAGCCAAGATGGTAGCGGGGGATCCTACGAGCAGTACTTC. Translating gives CASSQDGSGGSYEQYF.

The chain recombines TRBV20-1 with TRBJ2-3; D is perhaps TRBD2 (7 bases). CDR1 is DFQATT, CDR2 SNEGSKA, per germline (reference sequence). Trimming took off 2 bases at V and 6 bases at J, with 18 bases between the two ends. The CDR3 is made up of 15 amino acids. The CDR3 DNA reads as TGCAGTGCTAGAAAGGGGGGGGCTGCGTGGGATACGCAGTATTTT. This encodes CSARKGGAAWDTQYF.

The chain links TRBV15 to TRBJ2-3, with 9 bases fitting TRBD2. This CDR3 has 15 residues. Germline lookup yields CDR1 LNHNV and CDR2 YYDKDF (reference sequence). V lost 5 bases, J lost 3 bases, and 6 bases stayed unmatched. CDR3 sequence reads: CATSGAGGGTDTQYF. DNA of the CDR3: TGTGCCACCAGCGGAGCGGGAGGAGGGACAGATACGCAGTATTTT.

The rearrangement links TRBV7-9 to TRBJ1-2, with D perhaps matching TRBD1 (6 bases). Deletions cut 4 bases from V and 4 bases from J, with 7 bases between. The CDR3 runs to 12 residues. The V gene's germline CDR1 is SEHNR and CDR2 FQNEAQ (reference sequence). CDR3 in amino acids: CASSWDIYGYTF. The CDR3 nucleotides are TGTGCCAGCAGCTGGGACATCTATGGCTACACCTTC.

CDR3 residues: CASSERGKDTGELFF. DNA for the CDR3: TGTGCCAGCAGTGAAAGAGGGAAGGACACCGGGGAGCTGTTTTTT. The chain links TRBV25-1 to TRBJ2-2, with D perhaps matching TRBD2 (5 bases). Germline-derived CDR1 and CDR2 are MGHDK and SYGVNS. V lost 2 bases to trimming and J lost 3 bases, with 10 bases between them. The CDR3 length is 15 residues.

This clonotype has ten or more counts. This chain uses TRBV9 with TRBJ1-2; 7 bases map to TRBD1. Germline V CDR1 and CDR2: SGDLS, YYNGEE. The CDR3 is made up of 11 amino acids. After removal of 4 bases from V and 8 bases from J, the junction contained 2 bases not matched to a gene. The CDR3 loop is CASSRGQGYTF. DNA of the CDR3: TGTGCCAGCAGCAGGGGACAGGGCTACACCTTC.

The chain uses TRBV10-2 and TRBJ2-2; D is possibly TRBD2 (6 bases). The CDR3 is 13 residues long. Germline assignment: CDR1 WSHSY and CDR2 SAAADI. Trimming shortened V by 8 bases and J by 1 base, and 8 bases separated the two germline ends. The CDR3 bases are TGCGCCAGCGGGGGAGGGAACACCGGGGAGCTGTTTTTT. This gives the protein CASGGGNTGELFF.

A few counts support this clonotype. The CDR3: CASRTQGQGDTGELFF. The CDR3 bases are TGTGCCAGCAGAACCCAGGGACAGGGGGACACCGGGGAGCTGTTTTTT. The V call is TRBV6-2 or TRBV6-3, the J call TRBJ2-2, with 11 positions matching TRBD1. Germline CDR1 MNHEY, CDR2 SVGEGT. Trimming cost V 6 bases and J 3 bases; bases outside gene matches: 6. CDR3 length equals 16 residues.

This rearrangement joins TRBV7-9 to TRBJ1-4, with D possibly TRBD1 on 5 matching bases. Trimming cost V 5 bases and J 4 bases, with 14 bases left between them. The CDR3 is 15 residues long. Germline loops: CDR1 SEHNR, CDR2 FQNEAQ (reference sequence). The CDR3, as DNA: TGTGCCAGCAGCCCGCCGGGACCCAGTAATGAAAAACTGTTTTTT. Translation gives CASSPPGPSNEKLFF.

The CDR3 spells CASSLNTEYGYTF. In nucleotides, the CDR3 is TGTGCCAGCAGTTTAAATACAGAATATGGCTACACCTTC. The gene calls are TRBV12-3 or TRBV12-4 and TRBJ1-2; D not resolved. CDR3 size: 13 residues. The V end was cut by 2 bases, the J end by 5 bases, with 9 bases between.

This clonotype was picked up one time. The CDR3 sequence: CASRAFTGSTDTQYF. CDR3 nucleotide sequence: TGTGCCAGCAGAGCTTTTACAGGTAGCACAGATACGCAGTATTTT. This chain links TRBV7-9 with TRBJ2-3, with D perhaps matching TRBD1 (5 bases). With 6 bases removed from V and 0 bases from J, the gap between germline ends came to 13 bases. From germline, CDR1 is SEHNR and CDR2 FQNEAQ (reference sequence). The CDR3 length is 15 residues.